Described below is a single T cell receptor (beta chain) sequence and its context. This specimen comes from a study of blood T cell repertoires in COVID-19. The CDR3 extends over 11 amino acids. Germline V lookup: CDR1 DFQATT, CDR2 SNEGSKA (reference sequence). Sequencing used immunoSEQ multiplex PCR; TCRdb keeps in-frame clones, though not all of them. Of around 100,000 clones listed, under 80% are singletons. The origin of this receptor is a man in his 70s with COVID-19, enrolled during active disease. The rearrangement joins TRBV20-1 to TRBJ2-7; TRBD1 agrees at 7 bases. The sequenced sample was peripheral blood. Written as DNA, the CDR3 is TGCAGGGTGACAGGGTCCCACGAGCAGTACTTC. Translating it yields CRVTGSHEQYF.